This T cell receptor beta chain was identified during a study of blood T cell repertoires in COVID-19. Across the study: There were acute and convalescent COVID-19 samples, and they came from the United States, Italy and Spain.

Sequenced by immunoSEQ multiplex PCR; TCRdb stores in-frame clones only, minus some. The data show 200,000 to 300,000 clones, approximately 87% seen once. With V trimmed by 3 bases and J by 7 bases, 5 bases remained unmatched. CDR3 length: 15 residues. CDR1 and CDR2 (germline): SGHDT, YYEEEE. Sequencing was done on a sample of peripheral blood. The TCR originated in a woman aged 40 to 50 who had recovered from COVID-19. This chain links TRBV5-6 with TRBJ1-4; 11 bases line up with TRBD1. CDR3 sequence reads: CASSSGTGGVEKLFF. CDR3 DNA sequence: TGTGCCAGCAGCTCCGGGACAGGGGGTGTTGAAAAACTGTTTTTT.